What follows are 24 T cell receptor beta chains derived from one specimen sequenced in a study of metastatic and nonmetastatic thyroid tumors (TCRdb year 2020). No treatment had been received by any patient before thyroid surgery. The library was produced with PCR. Sequenced on an Illumina HiSeq 4000. TCRdb reanalyzed the raw reads on its own, using fastp at Q25 for trimming and MiXCR for clone calling, and kept in-frame beta chains. The sample records 11,000 to 15,000 clones, just over 25% of which are singletons. 10% to 11% of the sample goes to the ten largest clones. Sequencing input: tumor tissue. These receptor sequences come from a female donor with papillary thyroid cancer or a benign thyroid nodule (not recorded which). Some clones in this sample may be carry-over from other donors' samples.

This clone was found once. V and J are TRBV4-3 and TRBJ1-2, with a weak D call TRBD1 (5 bases). Trimming removed 0 bases at V and 4 bases at J, with 12 bases between. Per germline, CDR1 LGHNA and CDR2 YSLEER. The CDR3 has 15 residues. This CDR3 reads CASSQDLGLSYGYTF. The CDR3 DNA reads TGCGCCAGCAGCCAAGATTTGGGGCTTAGCTATGGCTACACCTTC.

This clone was counted only a few times. The rearrangement uses TRBV28 and TRBJ2-7, with unresolved D. Trimming shortened V by 2 bases and J by 5 bases, and 7 bases separated the two germline ends. CDR3 length: 12 amino acids. CDR1 and CDR2 (germline): MDHEN, SYDVKM. CDR3 protein: CASSLKYHEQYF. CDR3 DNA: TGTGCCAGCAGTTTAAAGTACCACGAGCAGTACTTC.

This clone showed up just a few times. Germline is not matched at one junction end, which may reflect a read error. The chain joins TRBV27 to TRBJ1-1, with D possibly matching TRBD1 (5 bases). The CDR3 totals 14 residues. Germline CDR1 reads MNHEY; CDR2 reads SMNVEV (reference sequence). CDR3 protein: CASSLSQGNTEAFF. In DNA form, the CDR3 reads TGTGCCAGCAGTCTATCCCAGGGGAACACTGAAGCTTTCTTT.

Relative to its sample, this clone is medium-sized. The chain joins TRBV2 to TRBJ1-5; 7 nucleotides agree with TRBD1. The germline V gene encodes CDR1 SNHLY and CDR2 FYNNEI. The CDR3 is 16 residues long. V dropped 6 bases and J dropped 6; count of bases not matched to a gene: 14. CDR3 in amino acids: CASRDTGQDWFQPQHF. In nucleotides, the CDR3 is TGTGCCAGCAGGGATACCGGACAGGACTGGTTTCAGCCCCAGCATTTT. The complete variable domain, with remaining parts taken from reference TRBV2 and TRBJ1-5, reads EPEVTQTPSHQVTQMGQEVILRCVPISNHLYFYWYRQILGQKVEFLVSFYNNEISEKSEIFDDQFSVERPDGSNFTLKIRSTKLEDSAMYFCASRDTGQDWFQPQHFGDGTRLSIL.

The chain carries TRBV27 and TRBJ1-2, with 7 nucleotides matching TRBD1. J lost 3 bases, V lost 10 bases, and 8 bases had no gene match. The CDR3 consists of 13 residues. Germline loops: CDR1 MNHEY, CDR2 SMNVEV (reference sequence). The CDR3 coding sequence is TGTGCCAACAGGACAGGTGTAGACTATGGCTACACCTTC. It codes for CANRTGVDYGYTF.

This clone is medium-sized in the sample. The chain is built from TRBV19 and TRBJ2-1; 8 bases agree with TRBD1. V lost 8 bases and J lost 6; bases outside the gene matches: 12. The CDR3 length is 15 residues. CDR1 is LNHDA and CDR2 is SQIVND in the germline V gene (reference sequence). In nucleotides, the CDR3 is TGTGCCAGTCCGAGGACAGGGAGGACAGGCAATGAGCAGTTCTTC. The encoded protein is CASPRTGRTGNEQFF.

This clone was found many times. The genes are TRBV18 and TRBJ2-1; D unclear. CDR3 length equals 13 residues. The germline V and J ends were trimmed by 0 bases and 5 bases, with 5 bases remaining between them. Germline-derived CDR1 and CDR2 are KGHSH and LQKENI. The CDR3 loop reads CASSPPTNNEQFF. The CDR3 nucleotides read TGTGCCAGCTCACCACCGACGAACAATGAGCAGTTCTTC.

This clone was counted many times. A much bigger clone sits one base away, suggesting this may be a read error. Other nucleotide sequences from this sample produce the same CDR3. The CDR3, as DNA: TGTGCCAGCGGCGGGAGCACCTACGAGCAGTACTTT. Translated, it gives CASGGSTYEQYF. The rearrangement joins TRBV11-2 to TRBJ2-7; 7 positions match TRBD2. The CDR3 loop spans 12 amino acids. The germline V gene has CDR1 SGHAT and CDR2 FQNNGV.

By sample share, this clone is medium-sized. Distinct nucleotide sequences in the sample also encode this CDR3. This chain links TRBV27 with TRBJ1-1; TRBD1 might be the D (6 bases). Trimming stripped 8 bases from V and 5 bases from J, with 15 bases between. The CDR3 is made up of 13 amino acids. Germline CDR1 is MNHEY and CDR2 is SMNVEV (reference sequence). The CDR3 region has the DNA TGTGCCAGCCAACAGGGATTTTGGACTGAAGCTTTCTTT. As protein: CASQQGFWTEAFF.

This chain links TRBV12-3 or TRBV12-4 with TRBJ2-7; D remains ambiguous. The V end lost 3 bases, the J end lost 0 bases, and 9 bases lay between the germline ends. The CDR3 is 14 residues long. The CDR3 DNA reads TGTGCCAGCAGTTTGAGACGAGACTCCTACGAGCAGTACTTC. Its protein product is CASSLRRDSYEQYF.

This clone was recorded a few times. One junction end does not reproduce the germline sequence, and a read error may be involved. The rearrangement uses TRBV27 and TRBJ2-3; 16 nucleotides align to TRBD2. The CDR3 sequence is 17 residues long. The germline CDR1 and CDR2 sequences are MNHEY and SMNVEV (reference sequence). The CDR3 is CASSSGTSGRDKDTKYF. The CDR3 bases are TGTGCCAGCAGCTCCGGGACTAGCGGGAGGGATAAAGATACGAAGTATTTT.

By share of the sample, this clone is medium-sized. The chain recombines TRBV27 with TRBJ2-1; D is undetermined. The germline V gene encodes CDR1 MNHEY and CDR2 SMNVEV (reference sequence). V was cut by 1 base and J by 0 bases, with 10 bases left in between. The CDR3 is made up of 16 amino acids. CDR3 DNA sequence: TGTGCCAGCAGTTTATACAACACATTCTCCTACAATGAGCAGTTCTTC. It specifies CASSLYNTFSYNEQFF.

The J gene is TRBJ1-2, the V gene TRBV30; TRBD1 is a possible D gene (6 bases). This CDR3 contains 15 residues. CDR1 and CDR2 from the germline V gene are GTSNPN and SVGIG (reference sequence). V dropped 1 base and J dropped 3 bases, with 15 bases sitting between them. DNA for the CDR3: TGTGCCTGGAGTGCCGCCCTCAACAGGGACTATGGCTACACCTTC. Translation gives CAWSAALNRDYGYTF.

This clone was detected a few times. This chain connects TRBV27 to TRBJ2-7, with TRBD2 identical over 8 bases. Per the germline V gene, CDR1 is MNHEY and CDR2 is SMNVEV (reference sequence). Unmatched junction bases numbered 6, after V lost 2 bases and J lost 0 bases. The CDR3 covers 16 residues. DNA for the CDR3: TGTGCCAGCAGTTTACGGGGGGGCACATACTCCTACGAGCAGTACTTC. This sequence encodes CASSLRGGTYSYEQYF.

The J gene is TRBJ2-2, the V gene TRBV20-1; 11 bases align to TRBD2. The trim removed 1 base at V and 1 base at J, leaving 5 bases unmatched. CDR1 and CDR2 (germline): DFQATT, SNEGSKA (reference sequence). The CDR3 sequence is 17 residues long. The CDR3 DNA is TGCAGTGCTAGAGTAGCGGGAGGGCCTGGGAACACCGGGGAGCTGTTTTTT. Its protein product is CSARVAGGPGNTGELFF.

This clone appeared many times. The same CDR3 also results from other DNA sequences found in this sample. V is TRBV20-1 and J is TRBJ1-5; D gene unclear. Trimming shortened V by 1 base and J by 0 bases, and 4 bases separated the two germline ends. The germline V gene has CDR1 DFQATT and CDR2 SNEGSKA (reference sequence). The length of the CDR3 is 13 residues. CDR3 loop: CSARGDSNQPQHF. CDR3 coding DNA: TGCAGTGCTAGAGGAGATAGCAATCAGCCCCAGCATTTT.

Worth noting for this clone: The junction shows a germline mismatch at one end, possibly a read error. The chain employs TRBV11-1 and TRBJ2-3, with D perhaps matching TRBD1 or TRBD2 (7 bases each). The CDR3 has 15 residues. Germline CDR1 reads SGHAT; CDR2 reads FQDESV (reference sequence). The CDR3 coding sequence is TGTGCCAGCAGCTTATTCCCCCCGGGAAGCGGGGTACAGGGGTTT. It is translated as CASSLFPPGSGVQGF.

Sample share makes this clone medium-sized. The chain carries TRBV10-3 and TRBJ2-1; D might be TRBD2 (6 bases). Germline lookup yields CDR1 ENHRY and CDR2 SYGVKD. V was shortened by 6 bases and J by 5 bases, with 11 bases between the two germline ends. The CDR3 contains 13 residues. The CDR3, as DNA: TGTGCCATCAGGACGGGGACTGACAATGAGCAGTTCTTC. This codes for CAIRTGTDNEQFF.

The chain recombines TRBV27 with TRBJ2-2; maybe TRBD1 (7 bases). V lost 4 bases and J 14 bases, leaving 26 bases between the germline ends. The germline V gene encodes CDR1 MNHEY and CDR2 SMNVEV (reference sequence). The CDR3 totals 16 residues. As DNA, the CDR3 is TGTGCCAGCAGTTCGGCCGACAGGGTAAACACCGGGGGTCTGTTTTTT. Amino acid sequence: CASSSADRVNTGGLFF.

V gene TRBV6-1 combines with J gene TRBJ2-1; D may match TRBD1 or TRBD2 (5 bases each). V dropped 6 bases and J dropped 2 bases, with 14 bases sitting between them. In germline, CDR1 is MNHNS, CDR2 SASEGT. The CDR3 is 15 amino acids. CDR3 amino acids: CASRPWDGTYNEQFF. As DNA, the CDR3 is TGTGCCAGCAGACCTTGGGACGGAACCTACAATGAGCAGTTCTTC.

This clone was detected many times. The chain recombines TRBV6-1 with TRBJ2-5; 11 bases are shared with TRBD1. CDR1 MNHNS and CDR2 SASEGT come from the germline V gene. The CDR3 is 20 residues long. V was clipped by 1 base and J by 1 base; unmatched bases: 14. DNA for the CDR3: TGTGCCAGCAGTGAAGTCGTCCCGGGGACAGGGGGAGAGTGCCAAGAGACCCAGTACTTC. It encodes CASSEVVPGTGGECQETQYF.

This sequence joins TRBV7-2 and TRBJ1-2, with D possibly TRBD1 on 5 matching bases. The V gene lost 3 bases and the J gene lost 8 bases, with 7 bases spanning the gap. Germline values: CDR1 SGHTA, CDR2 FQGNSA. The CDR3 runs to 11 residues. CDR3 coding DNA: TGTGCCAGCAGCTTGCGGGGGGGCTACACCTTC. This codes for CASSLRGGYTF.

V is TRBV20-1 and J is TRBJ2-7, with D unresolved. This CDR3 contains 12 residues. V was trimmed by 4 bases and J by 1 base, leaving 8 bases between them. Germline V gene lookup returns CDR1 DFQATT and CDR2 SNEGSKA (reference sequence). CDR3 nucleotides: TGCAGTGCTACGGCCCAGTCCTACGAGCAGTACTTC. Translation gives CSATAQSYEQYF.

This clone showed up many times. This rearrangement joins TRBV14 to TRBJ2-7; 7 bases line up with TRBD1. Trimming took 4 bases from V and 8 from J; bases not matched to a gene: 5. CDR1 SGHDN and CDR2 FVKESK come from the germline V gene. This CDR3 spans 12 amino acids. For the CDR3, the DNA is TGTGCCAGCAGCCCTACAGGGGTACAGCAGTACTTC. It yields the protein CASSPTGVQQYF.